This TCR beta chain was found in a study of T cell repertoires in cytomegalovirus infection. Background on the study: An indication of both CMV infection and matching HLA type came from public TCR beta signatures. Study-level results: Of the TCR beta families, the public ones yielded a cumulative frequency that identified carriers of CMV plus the relevant HLA. What dominated the ex vivo response were HLA-C-restricted CMV-specific TCR beta clonotypes.

The ends were cut back, 7 bases at V and 4 bases at J, with 9 bases in the middle. Per germline, CDR1 SGDLS and CDR2 YYNGEE. The CDR3 extends over 12 amino acids. TCRdb recomputed calls from the reads with MiXCR, one row per CDR3 protein. Of approximately 190,000 distinct CDR3 sequences listed, more than 9% are singletons. This clonotype was seen only a few times. Its antigen is not known. J is TRBJ2-1 and V is TRBV9; tentative D call: TRBD2 (6 bases). The sequence was obtained from a human donor in good health (CMV status not recorded). Some clones in this sample may be carry-over from other donors' samples. Sequenced input: PBMCs. In DNA, the CDR3 is TGTGCCAGCGATAGCGGATACAATGAGCAGTTCTTC. Translation: CASDSGYNEQFF.